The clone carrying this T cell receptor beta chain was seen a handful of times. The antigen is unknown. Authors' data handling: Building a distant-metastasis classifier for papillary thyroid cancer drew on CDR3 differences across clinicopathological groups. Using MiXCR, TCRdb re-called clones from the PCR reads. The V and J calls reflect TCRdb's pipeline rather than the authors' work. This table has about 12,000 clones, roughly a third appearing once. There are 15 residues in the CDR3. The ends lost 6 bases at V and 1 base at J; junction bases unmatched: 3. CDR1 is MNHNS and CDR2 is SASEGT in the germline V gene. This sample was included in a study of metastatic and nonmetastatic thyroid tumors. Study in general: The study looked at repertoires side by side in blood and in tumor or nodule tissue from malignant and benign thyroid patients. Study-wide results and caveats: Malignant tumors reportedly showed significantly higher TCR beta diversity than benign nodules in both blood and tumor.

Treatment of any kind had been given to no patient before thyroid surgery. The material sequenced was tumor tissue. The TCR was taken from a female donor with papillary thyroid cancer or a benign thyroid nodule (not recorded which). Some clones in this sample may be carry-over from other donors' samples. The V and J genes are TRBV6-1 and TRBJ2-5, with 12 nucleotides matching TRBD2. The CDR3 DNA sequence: TGTGCCAGCAGCACTAGCGGGGGGCGCCAAGAGACCCAGTACTTC. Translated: CASSTSGGRQETQYF.